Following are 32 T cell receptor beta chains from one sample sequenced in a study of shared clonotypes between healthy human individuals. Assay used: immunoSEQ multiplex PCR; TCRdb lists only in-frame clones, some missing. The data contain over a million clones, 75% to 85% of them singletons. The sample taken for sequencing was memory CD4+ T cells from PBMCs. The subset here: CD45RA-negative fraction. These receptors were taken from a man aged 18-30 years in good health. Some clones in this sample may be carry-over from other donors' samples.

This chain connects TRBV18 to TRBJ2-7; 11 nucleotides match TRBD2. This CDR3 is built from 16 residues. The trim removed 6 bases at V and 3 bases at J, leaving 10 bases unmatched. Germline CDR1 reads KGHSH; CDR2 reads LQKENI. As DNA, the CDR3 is TGTGCCAGCTCCTCCCCTAGCGGGAGGTCGGTCTACGAGCAGTACTTC. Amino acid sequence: CASSSPSGRSVYEQYF.

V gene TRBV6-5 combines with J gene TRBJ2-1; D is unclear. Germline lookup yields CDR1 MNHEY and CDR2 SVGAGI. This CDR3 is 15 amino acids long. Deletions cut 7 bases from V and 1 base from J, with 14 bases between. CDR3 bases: TGTGCCAGCACCCTATCCCCTAGATCCTACAATGAGCAGTTCTTC. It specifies CASTLSPRSYNEQFF.

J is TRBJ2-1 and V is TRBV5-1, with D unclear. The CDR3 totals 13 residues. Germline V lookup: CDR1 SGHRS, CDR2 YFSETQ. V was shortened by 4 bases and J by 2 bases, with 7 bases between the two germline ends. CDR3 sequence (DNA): TGCGCCAGCAGCCCGCGAGCCTACAATGAGCAGTTCTTC. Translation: CASSPRAYNEQFF.

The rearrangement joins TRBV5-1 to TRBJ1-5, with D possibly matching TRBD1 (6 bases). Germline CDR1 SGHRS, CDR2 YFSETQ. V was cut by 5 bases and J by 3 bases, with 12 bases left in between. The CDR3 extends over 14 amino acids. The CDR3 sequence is CASSSGQFNQPQHF. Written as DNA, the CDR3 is TGCGCCAGCAGTAGCGGACAGTTCAATCAGCCCCAGCATTTT.

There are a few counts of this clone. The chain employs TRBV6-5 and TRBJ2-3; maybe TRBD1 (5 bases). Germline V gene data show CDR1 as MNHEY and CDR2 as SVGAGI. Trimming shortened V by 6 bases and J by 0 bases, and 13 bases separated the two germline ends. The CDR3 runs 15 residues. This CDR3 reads CASSVTGSSTDTQYF. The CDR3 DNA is TGTGCCAGCAGCGTAACAGGATCTAGCACAGATACGCAGTATTTT.

CDR3 sequence (DNA): TGTGCCAGCAGTCGCCGGGACAAAGACTACAATGAGCAGTTCTTC. It encodes CASSRRDKDYNEQFF. This chain joins TRBV6-6 and TRBJ2-1; D is possibly TRBD1 (6 bases). Trimming took 5 bases from V and 3 from J, leaving 14 bases between them. Germline V lookup: CDR1 MNHNY, CDR2 SVGAGI (reference sequence). The CDR3 is 15 amino acids.

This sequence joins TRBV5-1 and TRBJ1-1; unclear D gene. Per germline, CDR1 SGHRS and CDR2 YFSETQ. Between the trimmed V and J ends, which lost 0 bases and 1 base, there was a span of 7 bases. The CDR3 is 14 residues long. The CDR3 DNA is TGCGCCAGCAGCTTGGCGGTAGGGAACACTGAAGCTTTCTTT. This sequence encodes CASSLAVGNTEAFF.

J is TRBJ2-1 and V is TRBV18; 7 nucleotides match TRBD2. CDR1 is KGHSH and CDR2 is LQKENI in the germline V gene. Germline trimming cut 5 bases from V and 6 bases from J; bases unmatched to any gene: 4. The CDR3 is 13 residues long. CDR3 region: CASSETSLNEQFF. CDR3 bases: TGTGCCAGCTCAGAGACTAGCCTCAATGAGCAGTTCTTC.

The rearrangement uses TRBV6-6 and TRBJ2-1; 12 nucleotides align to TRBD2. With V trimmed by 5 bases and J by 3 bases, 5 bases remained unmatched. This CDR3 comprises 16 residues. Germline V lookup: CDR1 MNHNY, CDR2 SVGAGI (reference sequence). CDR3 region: CASSQGLAGIYNEQFF. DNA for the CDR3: TGTGCCAGCAGTCAAGGACTAGCGGGGATCTACAATGAGCAGTTCTTC.

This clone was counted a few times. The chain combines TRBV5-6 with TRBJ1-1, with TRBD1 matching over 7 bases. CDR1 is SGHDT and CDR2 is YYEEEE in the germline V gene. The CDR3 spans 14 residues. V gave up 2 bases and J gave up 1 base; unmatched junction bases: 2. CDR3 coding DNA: TGTGCCAGCAGCTTTCGACAGGGGAACACTGAAGCTTTCTTT. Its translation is CASSFRQGNTEAFF.

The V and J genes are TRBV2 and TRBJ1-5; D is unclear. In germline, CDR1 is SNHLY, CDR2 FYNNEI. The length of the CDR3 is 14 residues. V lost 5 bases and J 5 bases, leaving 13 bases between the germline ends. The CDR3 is CASSIINRDQPQHF. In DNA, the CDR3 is TGTGCCAGCAGTATTATAAACCGGGATCAGCCCCAGCATTTT. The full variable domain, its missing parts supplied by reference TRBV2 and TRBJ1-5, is EPEVTQTPSHQVTQMGQEVILRCVPISNHLYFYWYRQILGQKVEFLVSFYNNEISEKSEIFDDQFSVERPDGSNFTLKIRSTKLEDSAMYFCASSIINRDQPQHFGDGTRLSIL.

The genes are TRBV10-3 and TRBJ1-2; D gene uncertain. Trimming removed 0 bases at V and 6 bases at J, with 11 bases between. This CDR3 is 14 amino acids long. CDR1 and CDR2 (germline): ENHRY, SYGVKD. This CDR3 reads CAISESGHDDGYTF. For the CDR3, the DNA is TGTGCCATCAGTGAGTCGGGCCACGACGATGGCTACACCTTC.

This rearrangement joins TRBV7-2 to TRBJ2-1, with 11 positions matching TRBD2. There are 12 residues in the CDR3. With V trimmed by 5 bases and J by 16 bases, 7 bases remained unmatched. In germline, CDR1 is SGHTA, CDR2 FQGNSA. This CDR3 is CASSHTSGGGFF. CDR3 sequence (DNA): TGTGCCAGCAGCCACACTAGCGGGGGTGGCTTCTTC.

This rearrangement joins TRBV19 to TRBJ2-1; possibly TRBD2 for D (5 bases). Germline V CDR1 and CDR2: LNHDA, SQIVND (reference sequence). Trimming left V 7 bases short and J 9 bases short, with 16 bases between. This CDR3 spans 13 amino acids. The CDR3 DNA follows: TGTGCCAGTACCGACCGGGGTCCCGGTGAGCAGTTCTTC. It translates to CASTDRGPGEQFF.

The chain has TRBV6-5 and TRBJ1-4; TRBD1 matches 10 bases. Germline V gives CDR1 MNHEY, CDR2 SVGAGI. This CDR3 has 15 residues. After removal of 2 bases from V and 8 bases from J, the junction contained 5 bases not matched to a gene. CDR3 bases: TGTGCCAGCAGTTACGGGGGACAGGGGAGAGAAAAACTGTTTTTT. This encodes CASSYGGQGREKLFF.

This CDR3 reads CASSLGGINYGYTF. CDR3 in DNA: TGTGCCAGCAGTTTGGGGGGAATAAACTATGGCTACACCTTC. The chain is built from TRBV28 and TRBJ1-2; D is perhaps TRBD1 (5 bases). Trimming pared 3 bases from V and 2 bases from J, leaving 10 bases between. From germline, CDR1 is MDHEN and CDR2 SYDVKM. This CDR3 comprises 14 residues.

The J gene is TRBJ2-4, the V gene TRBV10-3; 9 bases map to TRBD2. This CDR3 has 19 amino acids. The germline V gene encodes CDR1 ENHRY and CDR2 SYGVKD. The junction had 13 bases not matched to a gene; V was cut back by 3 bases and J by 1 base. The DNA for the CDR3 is TGTGCCATCAGTGATCGGCTAGCGGGACTCCAATCGGCCAAAAACATTCAGTACTTC. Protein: CAISDRLAGLQSAKNIQYF.

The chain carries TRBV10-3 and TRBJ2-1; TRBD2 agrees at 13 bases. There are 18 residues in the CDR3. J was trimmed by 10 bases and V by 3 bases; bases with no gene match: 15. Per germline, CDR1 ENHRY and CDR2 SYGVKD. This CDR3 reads CAISERWTSGSSAGEQFF. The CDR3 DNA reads TGTGCCATCAGTGAACGGTGGACTAGCGGGAGCTCGGCCGGGGAGCAGTTCTTC.

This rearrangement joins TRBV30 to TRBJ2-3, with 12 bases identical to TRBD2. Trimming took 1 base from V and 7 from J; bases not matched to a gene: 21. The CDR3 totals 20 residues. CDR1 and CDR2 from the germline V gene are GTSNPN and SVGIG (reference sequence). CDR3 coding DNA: TGTGCCTGGAGTGCCCTCACTACTAGCGGGAGGACCATATCCTCCAATACGCAGTATTTT. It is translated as CAWSALTTSGRTISSNTQYF.

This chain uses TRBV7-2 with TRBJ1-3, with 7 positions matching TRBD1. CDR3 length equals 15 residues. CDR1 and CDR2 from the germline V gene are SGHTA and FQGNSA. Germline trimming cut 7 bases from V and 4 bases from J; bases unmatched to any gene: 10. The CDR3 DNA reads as TGTGCCAGCATCAATTATCCGACAGGGGGAAACACCATATATTTT. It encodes CASINYPTGGNTIYF.

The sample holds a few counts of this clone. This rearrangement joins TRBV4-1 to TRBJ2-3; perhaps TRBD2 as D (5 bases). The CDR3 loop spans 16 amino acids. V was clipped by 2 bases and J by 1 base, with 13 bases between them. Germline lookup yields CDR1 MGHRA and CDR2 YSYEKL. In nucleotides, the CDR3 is TGCGCCAGCAGCCAAACTAGAATGGTTCGCACAGATACGCAGTATTTT. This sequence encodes CASSQTRMVRTDTQYF.

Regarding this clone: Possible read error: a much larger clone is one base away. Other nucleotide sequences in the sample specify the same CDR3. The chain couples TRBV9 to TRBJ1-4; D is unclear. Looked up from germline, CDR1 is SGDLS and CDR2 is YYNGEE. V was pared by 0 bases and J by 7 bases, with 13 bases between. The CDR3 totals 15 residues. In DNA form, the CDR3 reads TGTGCCAGCAGCGTAGCCAACGGCGGCACTGAAAAACTGTTTTTT. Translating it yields CASSVANGGTEKLFF.

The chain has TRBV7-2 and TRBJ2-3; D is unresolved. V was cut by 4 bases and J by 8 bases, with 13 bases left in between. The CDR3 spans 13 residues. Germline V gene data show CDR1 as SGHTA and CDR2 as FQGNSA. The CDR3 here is CASSSPSVSTQYF. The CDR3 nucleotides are TGTGCCAGCAGCTCCCCGAGCGTCAGTACGCAGTATTTT.

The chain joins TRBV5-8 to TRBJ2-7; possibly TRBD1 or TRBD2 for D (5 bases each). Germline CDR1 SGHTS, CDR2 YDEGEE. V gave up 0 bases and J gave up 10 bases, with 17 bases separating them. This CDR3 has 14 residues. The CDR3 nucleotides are TGTGCCAGCAGCTTGGAGGGTGCCGGGACCCGTCAGTACTTC. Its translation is CASSLEGAGTRQYF.

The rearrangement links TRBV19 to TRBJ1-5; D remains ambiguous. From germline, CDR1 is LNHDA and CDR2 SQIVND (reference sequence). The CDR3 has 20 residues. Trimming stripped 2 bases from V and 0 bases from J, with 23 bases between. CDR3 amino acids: CASSIWEEPFSLYSNQPQHF. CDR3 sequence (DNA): TGTGCCAGTAGTATATGGGAGGAACCCTTTAGCCTTTATAGCAATCAGCCCCAGCATTTT. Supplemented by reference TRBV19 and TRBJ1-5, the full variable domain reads DGGITQSPKYLFRKEGQNVTLSCEQNLNHDAMYWYRQDPGQGLRLIYYSQIVNDFQKGDIAEGYSVSREKKESFPLTVTSAQKNPTAFYLCASSIWEEPFSLYSNQPQHFGDGTRLSIL.

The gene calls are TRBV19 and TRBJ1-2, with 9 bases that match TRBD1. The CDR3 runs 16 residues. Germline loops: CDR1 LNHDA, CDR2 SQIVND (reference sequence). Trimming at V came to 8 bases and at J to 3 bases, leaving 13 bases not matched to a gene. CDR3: CASYRTGVEGDYGYTF. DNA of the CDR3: TGTGCCAGTTACAGGACAGGGGTTGAAGGAGACTATGGCTACACCTTC.

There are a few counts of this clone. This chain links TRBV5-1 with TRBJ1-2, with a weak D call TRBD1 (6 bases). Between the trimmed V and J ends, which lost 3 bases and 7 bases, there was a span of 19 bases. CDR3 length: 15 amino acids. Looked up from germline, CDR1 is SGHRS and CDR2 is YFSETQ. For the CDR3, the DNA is TGCGCCAGCAGCTCTACAGGGCCCAGTCCCCCTGGCTACACCTTC. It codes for CASSSTGPSPPGYTF.

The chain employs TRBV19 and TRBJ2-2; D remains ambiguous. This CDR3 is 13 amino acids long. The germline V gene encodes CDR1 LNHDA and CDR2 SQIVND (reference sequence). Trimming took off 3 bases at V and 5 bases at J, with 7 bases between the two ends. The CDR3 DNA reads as TGTGCCAGTAGTATTCCGTATACCGGGGAGCTGTTTTTT. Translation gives CASSIPYTGELFF.

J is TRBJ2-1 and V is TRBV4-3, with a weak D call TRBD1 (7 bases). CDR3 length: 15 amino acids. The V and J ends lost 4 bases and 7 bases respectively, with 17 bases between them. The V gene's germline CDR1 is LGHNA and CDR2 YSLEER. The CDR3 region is CASSRQGEVGNEQFF. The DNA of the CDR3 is TGCGCCAGCAGCCGCCAGGGGGAGGTCGGAAATGAGCAGTTCTTC.

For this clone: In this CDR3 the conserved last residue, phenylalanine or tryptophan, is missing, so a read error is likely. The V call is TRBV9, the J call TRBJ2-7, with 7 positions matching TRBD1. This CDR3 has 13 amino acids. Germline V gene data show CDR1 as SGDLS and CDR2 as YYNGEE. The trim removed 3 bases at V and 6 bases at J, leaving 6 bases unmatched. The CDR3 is CASSARYRGEQYS. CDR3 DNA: TGTGCCAGCAGCGCCCGCTACAGGGGCGAGCAGTACTCC.

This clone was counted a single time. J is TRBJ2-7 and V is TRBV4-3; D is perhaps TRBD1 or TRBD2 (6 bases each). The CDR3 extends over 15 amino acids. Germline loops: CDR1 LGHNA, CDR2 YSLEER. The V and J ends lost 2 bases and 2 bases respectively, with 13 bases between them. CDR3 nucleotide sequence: TGCGCCAGCAGCCAACTGACAGGAGGGGCCTACGAGCAGTACTTC. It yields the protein CASSQLTGGAYEQYF.

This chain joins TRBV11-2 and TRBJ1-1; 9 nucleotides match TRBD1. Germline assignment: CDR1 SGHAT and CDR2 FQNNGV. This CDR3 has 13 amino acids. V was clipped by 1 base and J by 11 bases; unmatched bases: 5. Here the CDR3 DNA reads TGTGCCAGCAGCTTAGGTGGGACAGGGAGGGCTTTCTTT. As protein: CASSLGGTGRAFF.